This TCR beta chain was found in a study of blood T cells in healthy people across ages. The study, taken as a whole, reports: Strong correlation existed between TCR beta diversity and naive T cell percentage. Across the age range, TCR beta diversity per million T cells fell in a roughly linear way.

As regards this clonotype: Its specificity is unknown.

Drawn from each donor were ten milliliters of peripheral blood. Every sample yielded at least 6.5 million isolated PBMCs. This CDR3 is built from 13 residues. Trimming cost V 6 bases and J 0 bases, with 6 bases left between them. The second PCR ran roughly 6 to 11 cycles with a sample-barcoded 5' primer and J-beta primers. TCRdb recomputed calls from the 5' RACE reads with MiXCR, one row per CDR3 protein. The repertoire holds 380,000 or so distinct CDR3 sequences, with 45% to 65% as singletons. This sequence was found in a man aged 55 to 69 in good health. This rearrangement joins TRBV12-3 or TRBV12-4 to TRBJ1-5; D unresolved. The sequenced sample was blood. The CDR3 region is CASRRGSNQPQHF. DNA of the CDR3: TGTGCCAGCAGGCGGGGTAGCAATCAGCCCCAGCATTTT.